This entry lists 28 T cell receptor beta chains sequenced from one sample in a study of blood T cell repertoires in COVID-19. Here immunoSEQ multiplex PCR was the method, and the copy in TCRdb shows in-frame clones only, minus some. Of almost 55,000 clones listed, around four fifths are singletons. Sequencing used peripheral blood. The receptors come from a human donor in a cohort sampled during active COVID-19.

This chain connects TRBV5-4 to TRBJ1-1; D gene uncertain. The V end was cut by 4 bases, the J end by 0 bases, with 7 bases between. This CDR3 is 13 amino acids long. CDR1 SGHNT and CDR2 YYREEE come from the germline V gene (reference sequence). The CDR3 nucleotides read TGTGCCAGCAGCGTGTACATGAACACTGAAGCTTTCTTT. Translation: CASSVYMNTEAFF. The full variable domain, completed using reference TRBV5-4 and TRBJ1-1, is ETGVTQSPTHLIKTRGQQVTLRCSSQSGHNTVSWYQQALGQGPQFIFQYYREEENGRGNFPPRFSGLQFPNYSSELNVNALELDDSALYLCASSVYMNTEAFFGQGTRLTVV.

The genes are TRBV24-1 and TRBJ1-5; TRBD1 matches at 8 bases. Germline CDR1 reads KGHDR; CDR2 reads SFDVKD. Unmatched junction bases numbered 3, after V lost 4 bases and J lost 5 bases. The CDR3 is 14 residues long. The DNA of the CDR3 is TGTGCCACCAGTGACTCGACAGGGGATCAGCCCCAGCATTTT. Translated: CATSDSTGDQPQHF.

This clone is a singleton in its sample. The chain couples TRBV5-6 to TRBJ1-1, with D possibly TRBD1 on 6 matching bases. The germline gives CDR1 SGHDT, CDR2 YYEEEE. The CDR3 length is 14 residues. Deletions cut 4 bases from V and 2 bases from J, with 12 bases between. The CDR3 coding sequence is TGTGCCAGCAGCCCCGGGACAAGCAACACTGAAGCTTTCTTT. It specifies CASSPGTSNTEAFF. Looking up the rest from reference TRBV5-6 and TRBJ1-1 gives the full variable domain: DAGVTQSPTHLIKTRGQQVTLRCSPKSGHDTVSWYQQALGQGPQFIFQYYEEEERQRGNFPDRFSGHQFPNYSSELNVNALLLGDSALYLCASSPGTSNTEAFFGQGTRLTVV.

This rearrangement joins TRBV7-2 to TRBJ2-1; D gene uncertain. Between the trimmed V and J ends, which lost 0 bases and 5 bases, there was a span of 5 bases. Germline V CDR1 and CDR2: SGHTA, FQGNSA. The CDR3 runs to 13 residues. The CDR3 DNA is TGTGCCAGCAGCTTAGCGGCCAACAATGAGCAGTTCTTC. Amino acids: CASSLAANNEQFF.

The chain links TRBV7-8 to TRBJ2-7; tentatively, D is TRBD1 (6 bases). The CDR3 is 16 residues long. V lost 7 bases to trimming and J lost 2 bases, with 21 bases between them. From germline, CDR1 is SGHVS and CDR2 FQNEAQ. DNA for the CDR3: TGTGCCAGCAACTCCTTAATTGGGGGCCGTGCCTACGAGCAGTACTTC. Protein product: CASNSLIGGRAYEQYF.

The chain links TRBV7-2 to TRBJ2-2, with 8 bases lining up with TRBD2. Per the germline V gene, CDR1 is SGHTA and CDR2 is FQGNSA. CDR3 length: 16 residues. The V gene end was trimmed by 6 bases and the J gene end by 2 bases; junction bases not matched to a gene: 8. CDR3: CASRHAAGGNTGELFF. In nucleotides, the CDR3 is TGTGCCAGCAGACACGCGGCGGGGGGCAACACCGGGGAGCTGTTTTTT.

V is TRBV7-2 and J is TRBJ2-1, with 14 bases fitting TRBD2. The CDR3 consists of 16 residues. In germline, CDR1 is SGHTA, CDR2 FQGNSA. The junction had 3 bases not matched to a gene; V was cut back by 1 base and J by 7 bases. CDR3 DNA sequence: TGTGCCAGCAGCTTAGTGGGGACTAGCGGGGGAAATGAGCAGTTCTTC. Translation gives CASSLVGTSGGNEQFF.

The rearrangement uses TRBV5-1 and TRBJ2-5; TRBD1 is a possible D gene (5 bases). V was shortened by 1 base and J by 1 base, with 14 bases between the two germline ends. The germline V gene encodes CDR1 SGHRS and CDR2 YFSETQ. The CDR3 totals 16 residues. The CDR3 loop is CASSLQGYSSQETQYF. CDR3 DNA: TGCGCCAGCAGCTTGCAGGGTTATAGCTCCCAAGAGACCCAGTACTTC. Drawing the rest from reference TRBV5-1 and TRBJ2-5, the complete variable domain is KAGVTQTPRYLIKTRGQQVTLSCSPISGHRSVSWYQQTPGQGLQFLFEYFSETQRNKGNFPGRFSGRQFSNSRSEMNVSTLELGDSALYLCASSLQGYSSQETQYFGPGTRLLVL.

This clone was seen a few times. This chain uses TRBV19 with TRBJ1-5; a weak D match, TRBD1 (5 bases). V was trimmed by 5 bases and J by 7 bases, leaving 18 bases between them. CDR1 is LNHDA, CDR2 SQIVND, per germline (reference sequence). The CDR3 loop spans 15 amino acids. For the CDR3, the DNA is TGTGCCAGTAGTTCCGCAGGGCAGGGTTGGCAGCCCCAGCATTTT. Translated: CASSSAGQGWQPQHF.

The V and J genes are TRBV6-5 and TRBJ1-3; no clear D gene. V was shortened by 6 bases and J by 4 bases, with 13 bases between the two germline ends. The germline V gene encodes CDR1 MNHEY and CDR2 SVGAGI. The CDR3 has 14 residues. Written as DNA, the CDR3 is TGTGCCAGCAGGACCGGGCGAGGGGGAAACACCATATATTTT. Amino acids: CASRTGRGGNTIYF.

The rearrangement links TRBV7-2 to TRBJ2-3; 12 bases are a match to TRBD2. The V gene's germline CDR1 is SGHTA and CDR2 FQGNSA. This CDR3 spans 18 amino acids. With V trimmed by 7 bases and J by 1 base, 12 bases remained unmatched. The chain's CDR3 is CASTLSLAGGTGTDTQYF. CDR3 in DNA: TGTGCCAGCACCCTTTCACTAGCGGGGGGAACAGGCACAGATACGCAGTATTTT.

This clone was observed a few times. The chain has TRBV12-3 or TRBV12-4 and TRBJ1-5; D perhaps matches TRBD1 (5 bases). The CDR3 runs to 13 residues. The V gene lost 3 bases and the J gene lost 6 bases, with 9 bases spanning the gap. CDR3 DNA sequence: TGTGCCAGCAGTTTGGAGGGGAGTCAGCCCCAGCATTTT. Translation: CASSLEGSQPQHF.

The chain has TRBV5-1 and TRBJ2-7, with D unclear. The germline V gene has CDR1 SGHRS and CDR2 YFSETQ. The CDR3 is 13 residues long. V lost 0 bases, J lost 5 bases, and 9 bases lay in between. The CDR3 loop is CASSLELSDEQYF. The CDR3 DNA sequence: TGCGCCAGCAGCTTGGAGCTGAGCGACGAGCAGTACTTC.

This sequence joins TRBV5-1 and TRBJ2-7; D is perhaps TRBD1 (5 bases). Trimming stripped 4 bases from V and 4 bases from J, with 18 bases between. From germline, CDR1 is SGHRS and CDR2 YFSETQ. The length of the CDR3 is 15 residues. The CDR3 DNA follows: TGCGCCAGCAGCCTGGCTGTGGGGCAGATTTACGAGCAGTACTTC. Translating gives CASSLAVGQIYEQYF.

This clone appeared a few times. This sequence joins TRBV19 and TRBJ1-1; 7 bases are a match to TRBD1. This CDR3 is 12 amino acids long. CDR1 and CDR2 from the germline V gene are LNHDA and SQIVND (reference sequence). Trimming removed 8 bases from V and 8 bases from J; junction bases left unmatched: 8. The CDR3 reads CASQTRQGEAFF. CDR3 DNA sequence: TGTGCCAGTCAAACTCGACAGGGCGAAGCTTTCTTT.

The chain uses TRBV6-4 and TRBJ2-3, with 7 bases matching TRBD2. J was trimmed by 2 bases and V by 0 bases; bases with no gene match: 5. The V gene's germline CDR1 is MRHNA and CDR2 SNTAGT. This CDR3 has 16 amino acids. The CDR3, as DNA: TGTGCCAGCAGTGACTCGGGACTAACACCCACAGATACGCAGTATTTT. The encoded protein is CASSDSGLTPTDTQYF.

This clone was seen more than once but under ten times. The chain couples TRBV30 to TRBJ2-2, with D tentatively TRBD1 (6 bases). V shed 0 bases and J shed 6 bases, with 20 bases lying between them. The CDR3 totals 17 residues. The germline V gene has CDR1 GTSNPN and CDR2 SVGIG (reference sequence). The CDR3 region has the DNA TGTGCCTGGAGTGTATGGAAGCACAGGGAAATTTCCGGGGAGCTGTTTTTT. Translation gives CAWSVWKHREISGELFF.

Worth noting for this clone: Different DNA sequences within this sample yield the same CDR3. V and J are TRBV30 and TRBJ1-1; TRBD1 matches 7 bases. Trimming took 2 bases from V and 5 from J; bases not matched to a gene: 5. CDR1 and CDR2 from the germline V gene are GTSNPN and SVGIG (reference sequence). CDR3 size: 13 residues. CDR3: CAWSRQGITEAFF. The CDR3, as DNA: TGTGCCTGGAGTAGACAGGGAATAACTGAAGCTTTCTTT.

The V and J genes are TRBV6-5 and TRBJ2-7, with D possibly being TRBD1 (5 bases). Germline V gene data show CDR1 as MNHEY and CDR2 as SVGAGI. V lost 0 bases and J 0 bases, leaving 6 bases between the germline ends. CDR3 length equals 14 residues. CDR3 DNA: TGTGCCAGCAGTTACTCGGGGCTCTCCTACGAGCAGTACTTC. Amino acid sequence: CASSYSGLSYEQYF.

The V gene is TRBV6-1, the J gene TRBJ2-6, with D perhaps matching TRBD1 (6 bases). V was shortened by 2 bases and J by 0 bases, with 17 bases between the two germline ends. This CDR3 is 19 amino acids long. CDR1 is MNHNS, CDR2 SASEGT, per germline. The CDR3 loop is CASSERGTLLSSGANVLTF. The CDR3 DNA sequence: TGTGCCAGCAGTGAAAGGGGGACACTCCTGAGCTCTGGGGCCAACGTCCTGACTTTC.

The V and J genes are TRBV7-8 and TRBJ2-7; D not certain. The CDR3 is 14 amino acids. Trimming cost V 3 bases and J 0 bases, with 9 bases left between them. Looked up from germline, CDR1 is SGHVS and CDR2 is FQNEAQ. CDR3 in amino acids: CASSFRRNSYEQYF. In DNA, the CDR3 is TGTGCCAGCAGCTTTAGGAGAAACTCCTACGAGCAGTACTTC.

This chain joins TRBV7-8 and TRBJ1-2; maybe TRBD1 (5 bases). CDR1 is SGHVS, CDR2 FQNEAQ, per germline. Trimming stripped 0 bases from V and 5 bases from J, with 13 bases between. CDR3 length: 15 amino acids. This chain's CDR3 is CASSLAGRRGYGYTF. The CDR3 nucleotides read TGTGCCAGCAGCTTAGCGGGGCGCCGGGGGTATGGCTACACCTTC.

The V and J genes are TRBV27 and TRBJ2-3, with D possibly being TRBD1 (5 bases). The CDR3 loop spans 15 amino acids. Germline V gives CDR1 MNHEY, CDR2 SMNVEV (reference sequence). V gave up 5 bases and J gave up 2 bases, with 14 bases separating them. The CDR3 DNA reads TGTGCCAGCAGTATCCAGGGTGGTAACACAGATACGCAGTATTTT. Its translation is CASSIQGGNTDTQYF.

This clone was counted only a few times. CDR3 loop: CASSLDFGASSNTIYF. DNA for the CDR3: TGTGCCAGCAGCTTGGATTTCGGAGCCTCTTCGAACACCATATATTTT. The chain couples TRBV5-4 to TRBJ1-3; D not certain. This CDR3 comprises 16 residues. Germline V lookup: CDR1 SGHNT, CDR2 YYREEE (reference sequence). V was cut by 0 bases and J by 7 bases, with 17 bases left in between.

The genes are TRBV7-9 and TRBJ1-5; D may be TRBD1 (6 bases). Trimming left V 1 base short and J 6 bases short, with 13 bases between. The CDR3 extends over 15 amino acids. In germline, CDR1 is SEHNR, CDR2 FQNEAQ (reference sequence). In DNA form, the CDR3 reads TGTGCCAGCAGCTTAGGGGGGGGCAGGGGTCAGCCCCAGCATTTT. It translates to CASSLGGGRGQPQHF.

The chain is built from TRBV7-2 and TRBJ1-6; a possible D gene is TRBD1 (5 bases). V was trimmed by 6 bases and J by 0 bases, leaving 12 bases between them. This CDR3 is 16 amino acids long. Per germline, CDR1 SGHTA and CDR2 FQGNSA. CDR3 sequence (DNA): TGTGCCAGCAGTCTCGACAGCAGCTCCTATAATTCACCCCTCCACTTT. It translates to CASSLDSSSYNSPLHF.

The V call is TRBV5-6, the J call TRBJ1-3; D might be TRBD1 (6 bases). Looked up from germline, CDR1 is SGHDT and CDR2 is YYEEEE. The length of the CDR3 is 15 residues. With 1 base removed from V and 3 bases from J, the gap between germline ends came to 11 bases. The CDR3 DNA reads TGTGCCAGCAGCTTGAGGGGGTTCTTTGGAAACACCATATATTTT. It yields the protein CASSLRGFFGNTIYF.

The chain joins TRBV27 to TRBJ1-1; the D gene is possibly TRBD1 (6 bases). In germline, CDR1 is MNHEY, CDR2 SMNVEV (reference sequence). The length of the CDR3 is 15 residues. Trimming removed 6 bases at V and 1 base at J, with 15 bases between. CDR3 in DNA: TGTGCCAGCAGACTCACGACAGGCAAGAACACTGAAGCTTTCTTT. Protein product: CASRLTTGKNTEAFF.